This entry lists 2 T cell receptor beta chains sequenced from one sample in a study of cytomegalovirus exposure and HLA in healthy donors. The PCR ran on 60 Vbeta and 13 Jbeta primers. The protocol was immunoSEQ multiplex PCR, while the TCRdb copy is restricted to in-frame clones and leaves out a portion. The sample has under 150,000 clones, over 75% seen once; the top ten hold over 2%. Sequencing was carried out using PBMCs. Receptor source: a man aged 45-65 years in good health and CMV-seronegative.

This clone was detected only once. The chain joins TRBV5-3 to TRBJ1-1; weak D call: TRBD1 (5 bases). TRBV5-3 is given ORF status, its function remaining uncertain. V lost 0 bases to trimming and J lost 4 bases, with 25 bases between them. The CDR3 sequence is 19 residues long. This CDR3 reads CARSLDQFWSEGKGTEAFF. CDR3 sequence (DNA): TGTGCCAGAAGCTTGGATCAGTTTTGGTCGGAGGGGAAGGGCACTGAAGCTTTCTTT.

The chain recombines TRBV5-4 with TRBJ2-4; the match to TRBD1 covers 9 bases. The CDR3 runs 14 residues. V trimming: 2 bases; J trimming: 7 bases; junction bases outside the gene matches: 4. Per germline, CDR1 SGHNT and CDR2 YYREEE (reference sequence). CDR3 sequence reads: CASSLQGAGNIQYF. The DNA for the CDR3 is TGTGCCAGCAGCTTACAGGGGGCAGGGAACATTCAGTACTTC.